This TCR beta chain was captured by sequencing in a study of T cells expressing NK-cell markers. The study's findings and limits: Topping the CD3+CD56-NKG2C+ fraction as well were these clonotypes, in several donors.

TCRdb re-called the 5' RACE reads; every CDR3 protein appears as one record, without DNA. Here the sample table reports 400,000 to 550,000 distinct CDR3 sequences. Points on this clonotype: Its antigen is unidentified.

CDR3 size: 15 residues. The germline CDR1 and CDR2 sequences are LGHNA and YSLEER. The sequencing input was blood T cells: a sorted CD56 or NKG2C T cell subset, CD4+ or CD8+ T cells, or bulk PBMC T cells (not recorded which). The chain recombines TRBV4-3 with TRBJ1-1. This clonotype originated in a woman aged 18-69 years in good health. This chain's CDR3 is CASSEEGGNNTEAFF.